This T cell receptor beta chain was sequenced during a study of shared clonotypes between healthy human individuals. The repertoire was sequenced with immunoSEQ multiplex PCR; TCRdb's copy has only in-frame clones and lacks some. Altogether roughly 1.4 million clones are present, about 98.5% being singletons, with the ten largest covering around 0.33%. The CDR3 contains 17 residues. Germline loops: CDR1 KGHSH, CDR2 LQKENI. V lost 0 bases to trimming and J lost 7 bases; unmatched junction nucleotides: 9. The clonotype comes from a man aged 30 to 45 in good health. This rearrangement joins TRBV18 to TRBJ1-5; TRBD1 aligns across 10 bases. Sequencing was performed on naive CD4+ T cells sorted from blood. The subset is: CD45RA+ positively selected. In DNA form, the CDR3 reads TGTGCCAGCTCACCACCGGGACAGGGGTTGCGCTTGCAGCCCCAGCATTTT. This codes for CASSPPGQGLRLQPQHF.